What follows are 24 T cell receptor beta chains derived from one specimen sequenced in a study of blood T cell repertoires in COVID-19. Clones were read by immunoSEQ multiplex PCR, and TCRdb kept only the in-frame ones, dropping some. Of roughly 200,000 clones in the sample, roughly 78% are singletons; the top ten hold 2.5% to 3%. Specimen: peripheral blood. Every receptor here comes from an elderly woman with active or convalescent COVID-19.

The chain is built from TRBV11-3 and TRBJ2-7; 9 bases line up with TRBD1. This CDR3 is 20 amino acids long. The V gene's germline CDR1 is SGHNT and CDR2 YENEEA. V lost 3 bases and J lost 0; bases outside the gene matches: 18. The CDR3 DNA reads as TGTGCCAGCAGCTTGGGCTCCGGGACAGGGATTCCTCCCAGCTCCTACGAGCAGTACTTC. It codes for CASSLGSGTGIPPSSYEQYF.

CDR3 DNA sequence: TGTGCCAGCAGCTGGGGGGTAGCGGGGCCTTACGAGCAGTACTTC. It translates to CASSWGVAGPYEQYF. The V and J genes are TRBV11-2 and TRBJ2-7, with 8 bases that match TRBD2. Germline CDR1 SGHAT, CDR2 FQNNGV. With V trimmed by 4 bases and J by 4 bases, 9 bases remained unmatched. The CDR3 contains 15 residues.

The chain recombines TRBV11-2 with TRBJ1-2, with D perhaps TRBD1 (6 bases). V was trimmed by 5 bases and J by 4 bases, leaving 17 bases between them. This CDR3 is built from 15 residues. Germline loops: CDR1 SGHAT, CDR2 FQNNGV. CDR3 in DNA: TGTGCCAGCAGCCCTACTTGGGGGCCGGGCTATGGCTACACCTTC. Its translation is CASSPTWGPGYGYTF.

This clone has a single count. The CDR3 DNA reads TGTGCCAGCAGTGAAGGCAGGCGGACAGGGAACACCGGGGAGCTGTTTTTT. Amino acids: CASSEGRRTGNTGELFF. V is TRBV6-1 and J is TRBJ2-2; 7 bases align to TRBD1. The CDR3 runs 17 residues. V lost 1 base, J lost 1 base, and 6 bases stayed unmatched. CDR1 is MNHNS, CDR2 SASEGT, per germline.

V gene TRBV28 combines with J gene TRBJ2-7; D may be TRBD2 (7 bases). The V and J ends lost 7 bases and 0 bases respectively, with 16 bases between them. The germline V gene has CDR1 MDHEN and CDR2 SYDVKM. The CDR3 loop spans 15 amino acids. DNA for the CDR3: TGTGCCAGCATGGGGCGCGGGGGCCGCTCCTACGAGCAGTACTTC. Residues: CASMGRGGRSYEQYF.

This clone appeared a few times. V is TRBV5-1 and J is TRBJ2-3; 7 nucleotides line up with TRBD2. With V trimmed by 2 bases and J by 0 bases, 12 bases remained unmatched. CDR3 length: 18 amino acids. Germline CDR1 is SGHRS and CDR2 is YFSETQ. This CDR3 is CASSLGPAGSASTDTQYF. The CDR3 DNA reads TGCGCCAGCAGCTTAGGGCCAGCGGGGAGCGCTAGCACAGATACGCAGTATTTT.

J is TRBJ2-5 and V is TRBV9, with 7 bases lining up with TRBD2. The V gene's germline CDR1 is SGDLS and CDR2 YYNGEE. There are 16 residues in the CDR3. The trim removed 3 bases at V and 1 base at J, leaving 9 bases unmatched. DNA of the CDR3: TGTGCCAGCAGCGCCTCCCCTGGGGGGGTCCAAGAGACCCAGTACTTC. Amino acids: CASSASPGGVQETQYF.

V is TRBV4-2 and J is TRBJ1-4; unclear D gene. V was clipped by 3 bases and J by 4 bases, with 9 bases between them. Germline CDR1 reads LGHNA; CDR2 reads YNFKEQ. This CDR3 region has 14 residues. The CDR3 loop is CASSQPGFNEKLFF. The CDR3 region has the DNA TGTGCCAGCAGCCAGCCGGGTTTTAATGAAAAACTGTTTTTT.

This clone occurred once. The gene calls are TRBV10-3 and TRBJ1-1, with D unclear. CDR1 ENHRY and CDR2 SYGVKD come from the germline V gene. The CDR3 sequence is 12 residues long. Trimming pared 0 bases from V and 4 bases from J, leaving 3 bases between. The chain's CDR3 is CAISESRTEAFF. DNA of the CDR3: TGTGCCATCAGTGAGTCGCGCACTGAAGCTTTCTTT.

The chain employs TRBV11-2 and TRBJ2-7; perhaps TRBD1 as D (6 bases). Per germline, CDR1 SGHAT and CDR2 FQNNGV. This CDR3 comprises 14 residues. With 5 bases removed from V and 4 bases from J, the gap between germline ends came to 15 bases. The CDR3 loop is CASSLQGLSYEQYF. CDR3 DNA: TGTGCCAGCAGCCTCCAGGGGCTTTCGTACGAGCAGTACTTC.

There are a few counts of this clone. The V and J genes are TRBV2 and TRBJ1-1, with 8 positions matching TRBD1. In germline, CDR1 is SNHLY, CDR2 FYNNEI. V trimming: 6 bases; J trimming: 3 bases; junction bases outside the gene matches: 15. This CDR3 contains 17 residues. Here the CDR3 reads CASSLELRGHRYTEAFF. Written as DNA, the CDR3 is TGTGCCAGCAGCTTAGAACTCAGGGGGCATCGGTACACTGAAGCTTTCTTT.

J is TRBJ1-3 and V is TRBV5-4, with 9 nucleotides matching TRBD1. This CDR3 has 15 amino acids. The trim removed 4 bases at V and 2 bases at J, leaving 4 bases unmatched. Germline V gene lookup returns CDR1 SGHNT and CDR2 YYREEE (reference sequence). CDR3 sequence reads: CASSRRQGAGNTIYF. For the CDR3, the DNA is TGTGCCAGCAGCCGCCGACAGGGGGCTGGAAACACCATATATTTT. The whole variable domain, remainder taken from reference TRBV5-4 and TRBJ1-3, is ETGVTQSPTHLIKTRGQQVTLRCSSQSGHNTVSWYQQALGQGPQFIFQYYREEENGRGNFPPRFSGLQFPNYSSELNVNALELDDSALYLCASSRRQGAGNTIYFGEGSWLTVV.

The chain recombines TRBV20-1 with TRBJ2-1; 9 bases map to TRBD2. The CDR3 covers 16 residues. From germline, CDR1 is DFQATT and CDR2 SNEGSKA (reference sequence). V lost 3 bases and J lost 5; bases outside the gene matches: 11. CDR3 amino acids: CSASRRGGGADNEQFF. The CDR3, as DNA: TGCAGTGCTAGTCGTAGAGGCGGGGGGGCAGACAATGAGCAGTTCTTC.

The CDR3 protein is CASSPNGDYDNEQFF. The CDR3 region has the DNA TGCGCCAGCAGCCCCAACGGGGACTACGACAATGAGCAGTTCTTC. This rearrangement joins TRBV5-1 to TRBJ2-1; 7 bases are a match to TRBD2. CDR3 length: 15 residues. The junction had 9 bases not matched to a gene; V was cut back by 4 bases and J by 5 bases. CDR1 SGHRS and CDR2 YFSETQ come from the germline V gene.

V gene TRBV5-4 combines with J gene TRBJ2-3, with D possibly being TRBD2 (6 bases). From germline, CDR1 is SGHNT and CDR2 YYREEE (reference sequence). This CDR3 region has 16 residues. Trimming cost V 0 bases and J 3 bases, with 14 bases left between them. CDR3 residues: CASSLVIGGVTDTQYF. In DNA form, the CDR3 reads TGTGCCAGCAGCTTGGTGATCGGCGGGGTGACAGATACGCAGTATTTT.

This rearrangement joins TRBV11-1 to TRBJ2-3; 8 bases align to TRBD2. V was pared by 5 bases and J by 7 bases, with 5 bases of the junction left unmatched. The germline gives CDR1 SGHAT, CDR2 FQDESV (reference sequence). This CDR3 comprises 13 residues. The CDR3 is CASSPRTSYTQYF. Written as DNA, the CDR3 is TGTGCCAGCAGCCCGAGGACTAGCTATACGCAGTATTTT.

This clone was counted once. This chain uses TRBV3-1 (or the pseudogene TRBV3-2) with TRBJ2-7; the D is unclear. The germline V gene encodes CDR1 LGHDT and CDR2 YNNKEL (reference sequence). The CDR3 length is 15 residues. V lost 0 bases and J lost 2, with 11 bases in between. CDR3 sequence reads: CASSQDIARTYEQYF. CDR3 nucleotides: TGTGCCAGCAGCCAAGATATCGCCAGAACCTACGAGCAGTACTTC.

V is TRBV2 and J is TRBJ2-7; D possibly corresponds to TRBD1 (6 bases). Germline CDR1 reads SNHLY; CDR2 reads FYNNEI. Trimming cost V 7 bases and J 3 bases, with 19 bases left between them. The CDR3 is made up of 15 amino acids. CDR3 coding DNA: TGTGCCAGCACACTCCTGGGGCAGGGGAACTACGAGCAGTACTTC. Translated, it gives CASTLLGQGNYEQYF.

The chain links TRBV19 to TRBJ1-2; TRBD1 is a possible D gene (5 bases). V lost 9 bases and J lost 4, with 24 bases in between. Per germline, CDR1 LNHDA and CDR2 SQIVND (reference sequence). This CDR3 has 16 residues. The CDR3 DNA is TGTGCCAGCCTTTTAGGACACGGCGGGATCGGCTATGGCTACACCTTC. Its translation: CASLLGHGGIGYGYTF.

The chain has TRBV5-6 and TRBJ1-6; 7 nucleotides line up with TRBD1. The V gene's germline CDR1 is SGHDT and CDR2 YYEEEE. The trim removed 4 bases at V and 3 bases at J, leaving 4 bases unmatched. CDR3 length: 15 amino acids. CDR3 nucleotides: TGTGCCAGCAGCCTGGGACAGCTCTATAATTCACCCCTCCACTTT. Encoded protein: CASSLGQLYNSPLHF.

The V gene is TRBV28, the J gene TRBJ1-2; D possibly corresponds to TRBD1 (5 bases). The CDR3 contains 14 residues. V was cut by 1 base and J by 1 base, with 7 bases left in between. Germline CDR1 reads MDHEN; CDR2 reads SYDVKM. Here the CDR3 DNA reads TGTGCCAGCAGTTTATCGGGGGTTAACTATGGCTACACCTTC. Amino acids: CASSLSGVNYGYTF.

The rearrangement joins TRBV7-8 to TRBJ1-1; D is ambiguous. The V gene lost 5 bases and the J gene lost 5 bases, with 24 bases spanning the gap. This CDR3 contains 17 residues. Germline-derived CDR1 and CDR2 are SGHVS and FQNEAQ. The CDR3 DNA is TGTGCCAGCAGCCCACTCGTGTCGGGTCGAGTAAAAACTGAAGCTTTCTTT. Translation: CASSPLVSGRVKTEAFF.

CDR3 DNA: TGTGCCAGCAGCGGCTCTGGCGGGGGGGCCTCTTACGATACGCAGTATTTT. Translating it yields CASSGSGGGASYDTQYF. The gene calls are TRBV9 and TRBJ2-3; 9 nucleotides match TRBD2. This CDR3 spans 17 amino acids. V was clipped by 3 bases and J by 6 bases; unmatched bases: 14. Germline loops: CDR1 SGDLS, CDR2 YYNGEE.

The genes are TRBV2 and TRBJ1-5; 8 bases are shared with TRBD1. Germline CDR1 is SNHLY and CDR2 is FYNNEI. The length of the CDR3 is 14 residues. V was clipped by 6 bases and J by 3 bases; unmatched bases: 4. The DNA of the CDR3 is TGTGCCAGCAGCGGGACAGGTTTCAATCAGCCCCAGCATTTT. This gives the protein CASSGTGFNQPQHF.